Below are 31 T cell receptor beta chains sequenced from a single sample in a study of blood T cell repertoires in COVID-19. Produced via immunoSEQ multiplex PCR; TCRdb's table is partial and in-frame only. The sample consists of roughly 410,000 clones, around 90% of them appearing once. Input material: peripheral blood. Receptors were obtained from a man in his forties with acute or convalescent COVID-19.

This chain joins TRBV6-4 and TRBJ2-1, with D hard to call. V was shortened by 8 bases and J by 4 bases, with 12 bases between the two germline ends. The V gene's germline CDR1 is MRHNA and CDR2 SNTAGT. This CDR3 is built from 13 residues. CDR3 amino acids: CASALEIYNEQFF. The DNA for the CDR3 is TGTGCCAGCGCCCTGGAGATATACAATGAGCAGTTCTTC.

This clone was seen more than once but under ten times. V gene TRBV2 combines with J gene TRBJ1-4; TRBD1 matches 8 bases. The CDR3 is made up of 13 amino acids. Germline V gene data show CDR1 as SNHLY and CDR2 as FYNNEI. J was trimmed by 8 bases and V by 6 bases; bases with no gene match: 5. CDR3 region: CASRVRQGEKLFF. In DNA form, the CDR3 reads TGTGCCAGCAGGGTCAGACAGGGGGAAAAACTGTTTTTT.

V gene TRBV28 combines with J gene TRBJ1-2, with a tentative D call TRBD1 (6 bases). The CDR3 has 14 residues. Germline V lookup: CDR1 MDHEN, CDR2 SYDVKM. V lost 2 bases and J 4 bases, leaving 11 bases between the germline ends. CDR3 sequence (DNA): TGTGCCAGCAGTTTAACAGGGTTCGGCTATGGCTACACCTTC. This codes for CASSLTGFGYGYTF.

The chain carries TRBV9 and TRBJ2-1, with 8 nucleotides matching TRBD1. J lost 4 bases, V lost 4 bases, and 10 bases had no gene match. Germline values: CDR1 SGDLS, CDR2 YYNGEE. CDR3 size: 16 residues. The CDR3 sequence: CASSPLGTGVYNEQFF. The CDR3, as DNA: TGTGCCAGCAGCCCCCTCGGGACAGGCGTATACAATGAGCAGTTCTTC.

This clone appeared once. The CDR3 is CASSYDRAPAYEQYF. The CDR3 DNA sequence: TGTGCCAGCAGTTATGACAGGGCCCCCGCCTACGAGCAGTACTTC. J is TRBJ2-7 and V is TRBV6-2 or TRBV6-3, with TRBD1 matching over 7 bases. The V gene's germline CDR1 is MNHEY and CDR2 SVGEGT. This CDR3 contains 15 residues. J was trimmed by 2 bases and V by 3 bases; bases with no gene match: 7.

The chain uses TRBV3-1 (or the pseudogene TRBV3-2) and TRBJ1-5; TRBD1 agrees at 8 bases. Germline-derived CDR1 and CDR2 are LGHDT and YNNKEL (reference sequence). Losses at the gene ends were 3 bases for V and 5 bases for J; bases not matched to a gene: 6. CDR3 size: 15 residues. The CDR3 is CASSQGQDLHQPQHF. CDR3 bases: TGTGCCAGCAGCCAGGGACAGGACTTGCATCAGCCCCAGCATTTT.

The J gene is TRBJ1-3, the V gene TRBV13; possible D gene TRBD1, 6 bases. This CDR3 is built from 16 residues. Germline-derived CDR1 and CDR2 are PRHDT and FYEKMQ (reference sequence). Trimming removed 1 base from V and 1 base from J, with 11 bases in between. This CDR3 reads CASSLVAGASGNTIYF. CDR3 bases: TGTGCCAGCAGCTTAGTAGCAGGGGCATCTGGAAACACCATATATTTT.

As to this clone: The sample has other DNA sequences that encode this CDR3 too. V and J are TRBV9 and TRBJ1-1, with D possibly being TRBD1 (5 bases). The germline V gene encodes CDR1 SGDLS and CDR2 YYNGEE. This CDR3 comprises 13 residues. V lost 0 bases and J lost 6, with 9 bases in between. The CDR3 sequence: CASSVAGGAEAFF. The CDR3 DNA sequence: TGTGCCAGCAGCGTAGCCGGGGGGGCTGAAGCTTTCTTT.

V gene TRBV30 combines with J gene TRBJ1-5; 8 nucleotides agree with TRBD1. The CDR3 spans 16 residues. J lost 3 bases, V lost 1 base, and 8 bases had no gene match. The germline V gene has CDR1 GTSNPN and CDR2 SVGIG (reference sequence). Here the CDR3 reads CAWSARGQVYNQPQHF. The CDR3 DNA sequence: TGTGCCTGGAGTGCCCGGGGACAGGTGTACAATCAGCCCCAGCATTTT.

This chain uses TRBV28 with TRBJ1-2, with D uncertain. Germline V gene data show CDR1 as MDHEN and CDR2 as SYDVKM. This CDR3 region has 13 residues. Trimming took 3 bases from V and 4 from J, leaving 9 bases between them. CDR3 in amino acids: CASSLGQPYGYTF. The CDR3, as DNA: TGTGCCAGCAGTTTGGGCCAGCCCTATGGCTACACCTTC.

V gene TRBV7-9 combines with J gene TRBJ2-7; the match to TRBD1 covers 10 bases. CDR3 length equals 14 residues. Germline V gene lookup returns CDR1 SEHNR and CDR2 FQNEAQ (reference sequence). The V gene end was trimmed by 7 bases and the J gene end by 3 bases; junction bases not matched to a gene: 6. Written as DNA, the CDR3 is TGTGCCAGCAACGGGGACAGGGGAGGCTACGAGCAGTACTTC. This gives the protein CASNGDRGGYEQYF.

The rearrangement links TRBV10-3 to TRBJ2-1; TRBD2 matches at 11 bases. V shed 3 bases, J shed 9 bases, and the junction held 7 bases outside the gene matches. The germline CDR1 and CDR2 sequences are ENHRY and SYGVKD. The CDR3 is made up of 15 amino acids. The CDR3 is CAISELAGGPGEQFF. CDR3 coding DNA: TGTGCCATCAGTGAATTAGCGGGGGGGCCGGGTGAGCAGTTCTTC.

The chain uses TRBV6-4 and TRBJ2-1; 8 nucleotides line up with TRBD2. The CDR3 runs 15 residues. The ends lost 4 bases at V and 3 bases at J; junction bases unmatched: 5. CDR1 MRHNA and CDR2 SNTAGT come from the germline V gene. CDR3 sequence (DNA): TGTGCCAGCAGTGTCGGACTAGCTGGCTACAATGAGCAGTTCTTC. Its protein is CASSVGLAGYNEQFF.

Only one count was recorded for this clone. This rearrangement joins TRBV5-1 to TRBJ2-1; 13 bases map to TRBD2. The CDR3 totals 14 residues. Trimming took 0 bases from V and 9 from J; bases not matched to a gene: 0. CDR1 is SGHRS and CDR2 is YFSETQ in the germline V gene. CDR3 sequence (DNA): TGCGCCAGCAGCTTGGGGACTAGCGGGGGTGAGCAGTTCTTC. Protein product: CASSLGTSGGEQFF.

The chain carries TRBV5-1 and TRBJ2-5, with D tentatively TRBD2 (6 bases). The CDR3 extends over 13 amino acids. In germline, CDR1 is SGHRS, CDR2 YFSETQ. Trimming stripped 3 bases from V and 4 bases from J, with 10 bases between. The CDR3: CASSSRRGETQYF. Here the CDR3 DNA reads TGCGCCAGCAGCTCTCGGAGGGGAGAGACCCAGTACTTC.

As DNA, the CDR3 is TGTGCCAGCTCGGGGACAGGGGGCGCGGCGGAGGCTTTCTTT. Amino acid sequence: CASSGTGGAAEAFF. The chain combines TRBV18 with TRBJ1-1; the match to TRBD1 covers 12 bases. This CDR3 is built from 14 residues. V shed 6 bases, J shed 11 bases, and the junction held 10 bases outside the gene matches. Germline loops: CDR1 KGHSH, CDR2 LQKENI.

This chain uses TRBV30 with TRBJ1-4; 10 bases match TRBD1. This CDR3 has 15 amino acids. With 2 bases clipped from V and 6 bases from J, the junction kept 6 bases outside the gene matches. Germline-derived CDR1 and CDR2 are GTSNPN and SVGIG (reference sequence). Written as DNA, the CDR3 is TGTGCCTGGAGTCGACAGGGGGCGCAGGATGAAAAACTGTTTTTT. It encodes CAWSRQGAQDEKLFF.

This rearrangement joins TRBV28 to TRBJ1-5; D may be TRBD1 (5 bases). The V gene lost 1 base and the J gene lost 5 bases, with 18 bases spanning the gap. The CDR3 spans 17 residues. The germline V gene encodes CDR1 MDHEN and CDR2 SYDVKM. The CDR3 DNA is TGTGCCAGCAGTTTATTAACTTTGGCAGGGAGGCATCAGCCCCAGCATTTT. Residues: CASSLLTLAGRHQPQHF.

The V and J genes are TRBV10-3 and TRBJ2-1; 10 bases map to TRBD1. The CDR3 runs 21 residues. Germline CDR1 ENHRY, CDR2 SYGVKD. V shed 4 bases and J 2 bases; nucleotides not matched to a gene: 20. The CDR3 region is CAISGTGGSEPVGVPYNEQFF. The CDR3 DNA follows: TGTGCCATCAGTGGGACAGGGGGTTCGGAGCCGGTTGGGGTGCCCTACAATGAGCAGTTCTTC.

This clone was observed a few times. For the CDR3, the DNA is TGTGCCAGCAGCCTAAGACTAGCGGGGGGATACACAGATACGCAGTATTTT. Encoded protein: CASSLRLAGGYTDTQYF. The rearrangement uses TRBV5-4 and TRBJ2-3; 13 bases match TRBD2. The CDR3 extends over 17 amino acids. Looked up from germline, CDR1 is SGHNT and CDR2 is YYREEE (reference sequence). With 4 bases clipped from V and 2 bases from J, the junction kept 7 bases outside the gene matches.

This chain connects TRBV6-5 to TRBJ2-2; 7 bases fit TRBD1. The CDR3 contains 15 residues. V shed 1 base, J shed 4 bases, and the junction held 3 bases outside the gene matches. Germline CDR1 MNHEY, CDR2 SVGAGI. CDR3 sequence (DNA): TGTGCCAGCAGTTACTTGTCAGGGGGCACCGGGGAGCTGTTTTTT. Its translation: CASSYLSGGTGELFF.

This sequence joins TRBV6-5 and TRBJ1-2; D call uncertain. The V gene's germline CDR1 is MNHEY and CDR2 SVGAGI. The CDR3 has 13 residues. V lost 4 bases to trimming and J lost 6 bases, with 12 bases between them. The CDR3 sequence is CASSLGGMDGYTF. The CDR3 DNA reads TGTGCCAGCAGTTTGGGCGGGATGGATGGCTACACCTTC.

This rearrangement joins TRBV5-6 to TRBJ1-2; TRBD1 agrees at 7 bases. The trim removed 6 bases at V and 7 bases at J, leaving 15 bases unmatched. The CDR3 totals 15 residues. From germline, CDR1 is SGHDT and CDR2 YYEEEE. For the CDR3, the DNA is TGTGCCAGCAACCAAATCGCACAGGGGCGCAGTGGCTACACCTTC. It translates to CASNQIAQGRSGYTF. Full variable domain (missing parts from reference TRBV5-6 and TRBJ1-2): DAGVTQSPTHLIKTRGQQVTLRCSPKSGHDTVSWYQQALGQGPQFIFQYYEEEERQRGNFPDRFSGHQFPNYSSELNVNALLLGDSALYLCASNQIAQGRSGYTFGSGTRLTVV.

The chain recombines TRBV28 with TRBJ2-7, with 8 bases that match TRBD1. The CDR3 sequence is 16 residues long. The germline gives CDR1 MDHEN, CDR2 SYDVKM. Trimming took 5 bases from V and 4 from J; bases not matched to a gene: 13. CDR3 in DNA: TGTGCCAGCAGTCCGGACAGGGCTTACGCTGGGTACGAGCAGTACTTC. It translates to CASSPDRAYAGYEQYF.

V is TRBV5-4 and J is TRBJ1-6, with unresolved D. Trimming stripped 6 bases from V and 5 bases from J, with 12 bases between. Germline values: CDR1 SGHNT, CDR2 YYREEE (reference sequence). This CDR3 is 14 amino acids long. CDR3: CASTQRQDNSPLHF. The CDR3 DNA is TGTGCCAGCACCCAACGGCAGGATAATTCACCCCTCCACTTT.

The chain recombines TRBV7-8 with TRBJ2-7, with a tentative D call TRBD2 (5 bases). The CDR3 is 14 amino acids. Trimming took off 2 bases at V and 4 bases at J, with 12 bases between the two ends. Germline V gene lookup returns CDR1 SGHVS and CDR2 FQNEAQ. The CDR3 here is CASSLLSTGYEQYF. The CDR3 nucleotides read TGTGCCAGCAGCTTACTAAGTACGGGGTACGAGCAGTACTTC.

The chain recombines TRBV3-1 (or the pseudogene TRBV3-2) with TRBJ2-5, with 9 nucleotides matching TRBD1. The germline CDR1 and CDR2 sequences are LGHDT and YNNKEL (reference sequence). The junction had 5 bases not matched to a gene; V was cut back by 1 base and J by 5 bases. This CDR3 contains 15 residues. The CDR3 loop reads CASSQAQTGGETQYF. The CDR3, as DNA: TGTGCCAGCAGCCAAGCTCAGACAGGGGGGGAGACCCAGTACTTC.

The chain uses TRBV5-8 and TRBJ1-4; 7 bases line up with TRBD1. CDR1 is SGHTS, CDR2 YDEGEE, per germline. V trimming: 6 bases; J trimming: 8 bases; junction bases outside the gene matches: 13. There are 15 residues in the CDR3. The CDR3 region has the DNA TGTGCCAGCACCTTCGACGATTACAGGGGCGAAAAACTGTTTTTT. Amino acids: CASTFDDYRGEKLFF.

The gene calls are TRBV9 and TRBJ1-1; 8 nucleotides line up with TRBD1. Losses at the gene ends were 3 bases for V and 0 bases for J; bases not matched to a gene: 4. This CDR3 contains 15 residues. The V gene's germline CDR1 is SGDLS and CDR2 YYNGEE. CDR3 sequence: CASSAGQGLNTEAFF. The DNA of the CDR3 is TGTGCCAGCAGCGCCGGACAGGGACTGAACACTGAAGCTTTCTTT. Together with reference TRBV9 and TRBJ1-1, the CDR3 gives the full variable domain: DSGVTQTPKHLITATGQRVTLRCSPRSGDLSVYWYQQSLDQGLQFLIQYYNGEERAKGNILERFSAQQFPDLHSELNLSSLELGDSALYFCASSAGQGLNTEAFFGQGTRLTVV.

The chain carries TRBV9 and TRBJ1-4, with TRBD1 matching over 7 bases. The ends lost 0 bases at V and 14 bases at J; junction bases unmatched: 10. CDR1 and CDR2 from the germline V gene are SGDLS and YYNGEE. The CDR3 is made up of 14 amino acids. This CDR3 reads CASSVGGTAEALFF. The CDR3 DNA reads as TGTGCCAGCAGCGTAGGTGGGACAGCTGAAGCGCTGTTTTTT. Complete variable domain (other parts from reference TRBV9 and TRBJ1-4): DSGVTQTPKHLITATGQRVTLRCSPRSGDLSVYWYQQSLDQGLQFLIQYYNGEERAKGNILERFSAQQFPDLHSELNLSSLELGDSALYFCASSVGGTAEALFFGSGTQLSVL.

The J gene is TRBJ2-7, the V gene TRBV19; 11 bases align to TRBD1. This CDR3 is built from 18 residues. In germline, CDR1 is LNHDA, CDR2 SQIVND (reference sequence). V was pared by 1 base and J by 0 bases, with 8 bases of the junction left unmatched. CDR3 in amino acids: CASSIAHSGTGGSYEQYF. The DNA of the CDR3 is TGTGCCAGTAGTATAGCCCATTCCGGGACAGGGGGCTCCTACGAGCAGTACTTC.